A single sample gave rise to the 10 T cell receptor beta chains below, sequenced in a study of blood T cell repertoires in COVID-19 (dated by TCRdb to 2018 to 2021). Library method: the immunoSEQ multiplex PCR assay. TCRdb re-hosts the immuneACCESS table, in-frame sequences only. Its copies lack some clones; in the studies checked, an unresolved V gene accounts for under half of them, and the cause for the rest is not known. The sample includes roughly 150,000 clones, with more than 85% observed a single time. The top ten constitute 2.4% of the sample. The material sequenced was peripheral blood. The receptors come from a woman between 70 and 85 years old with acute or convalescent COVID-19.

V usage is TRBV5-5 and J usage is TRBJ1-2, with no clear D. The CDR3 has 14 residues. CDR1 is SGHKS, CDR2 YYEKEE, per germline (reference sequence). V was trimmed by 1 base and J by 0 bases, leaving 7 bases between them. CDR3 sequence reads: CASSLWQANYGYTF. The CDR3 DNA reads TGTGCCAGCAGCTTGTGGCAGGCTAACTATGGCTACACCTTC.

The genes are TRBV27 and TRBJ2-5, with D possibly being TRBD2 (6 bases). This CDR3 spans 14 amino acids. The V gene lost 5 bases and the J gene lost 5 bases, with 15 bases spanning the gap. Germline V lookup: CDR1 MNHEY, CDR2 SMNVEV (reference sequence). The CDR3 DNA sequence: TGTGCCAGCAGTCCATGGGGGGTCGGGGAGACCCAGTACTTC. Amino acids: CASSPWGVGETQYF.

This chain connects TRBV28 to TRBJ2-1, with D tentatively TRBD1 (5 bases). The V gene lost 6 bases and the J gene lost 0 bases, with 15 bases spanning the gap. CDR1 MDHEN and CDR2 SYDVKM come from the germline V gene. CDR3 size: 16 residues. The CDR3: CASRSPQGDSYNEQFF. DNA of the CDR3: TGTGCCAGCAGGTCCCCCCAAGGGGACTCCTACAATGAGCAGTTCTTC. Full variable domain (rest looked up from reference TRBV28 and TRBJ2-1): DVKVTQSSRYLVKRTGEKVFLECVQDMDHENMFWYRQDPGLGLRLIYFSYDVKMKEKGDIPEGYSVSREKKERFSLILESASTNQTSMYLCASRSPQGDSYNEQFFGPGTRLTVL.

The chain links TRBV6-6 to TRBJ1-1; perhaps TRBD1 as D (5 bases). From germline, CDR1 is MNHNY and CDR2 SVGAGI (reference sequence). Trimming shortened V by 7 bases and J by 3 bases, and 15 bases separated the two germline ends. This CDR3 is 14 amino acids long. The CDR3 is CASTQGVLYTEAFF. In nucleotides, the CDR3 is TGTGCCAGCACTCAAGGGGTATTATACACTGAAGCTTTCTTT.

The CDR3 loop is CASSPPEYQETQYF. CDR3 bases: TGTGCCAGCTCACCACCCGAGTACCAAGAGACCCAGTACTTC. This rearrangement joins TRBV18 to TRBJ2-5; D remains ambiguous. The CDR3 is 14 amino acids. Looked up from germline, CDR1 is KGHSH and CDR2 is LQKENI. Trimming stripped 0 bases from V and 0 bases from J, with 5 bases between. The whole variable domain, filled in from reference TRBV18 and TRBJ2-5, reads NAGVMQNPRHLVRRRGQEARLRCSPMKGHSHVYWYRQLPEEGLKFMVYLQKENIIDESGMPKERFSAEFPKEGPSILRIQQVVRGDSAAYFCASSPPEYQETQYFGPGTRLLVL.

The J gene is TRBJ2-3, the V gene TRBV19, with TRBD2 identical over 7 bases. V trimming: 9 bases; J trimming: 0 bases; junction bases outside the gene matches: 9. The V gene's germline CDR1 is LNHDA and CDR2 SQIVND (reference sequence). This CDR3 comprises 15 residues. Here the CDR3 reads CARGSGELSTDTQYF. The DNA for the CDR3 is TGTGCCAGAGGGAGCGGGGAGCTTAGCACAGATACGCAGTATTTT.

The rearrangement joins TRBV7-6 to TRBJ2-7; D possibly corresponds to TRBD2 (7 bases). This CDR3 has 17 residues. Trimming cost V 5 bases and J 3 bases, with 23 bases left between them. The germline V gene has CDR1 SGHVS and CDR2 FNYEAQ. In DNA, the CDR3 is TGTGCCAGCAGCCCCACTGGGGGGGGCCCAACCTACTACGAGCAGTACTTC. Translating gives CASSPTGGGPTYYEQYF.

The V and J genes are TRBV13 and TRBJ1-2; no clear D gene. Trimming removed 1 base from V and 8 bases from J, with 8 bases in between. CDR1 and CDR2 (germline): PRHDT, FYEKMQ (reference sequence). The CDR3 covers 12 residues. The CDR3 nucleotides read TGTGCCAGCAGCTTAGACGGGGTCGGCTACACCTTC. Translated, it gives CASSLDGVGYTF.

The chain combines TRBV5-1 with TRBJ2-5; 7 bases fit TRBD1. The CDR3 has 16 amino acids. Germline values: CDR1 SGHRS, CDR2 YFSETQ. The junction had 10 bases not matched to a gene; V was cut back by 3 bases and J by 2 bases. The CDR3 sequence is CASSSPFDRAQETQYF. CDR3 bases: TGCGCCAGCAGCTCCCCCTTCGACAGGGCACAAGAGACCCAGTACTTC.

The chain carries TRBV19 and TRBJ1-2; D is possibly TRBD1 (5 bases). Germline CDR1 and CDR2: LNHDA and SQIVND (reference sequence). There are 16 residues in the CDR3. Trimming cost V 11 bases and J 0 bases, with 22 bases left between them. As DNA, the CDR3 is TGTGCCTCTCAATCCTGGGGGGTCTCTTCTAACTATGGCTACACCTTC. Translating it yields CASQSWGVSSNYGYTF.